The present TCR beta chain was sequenced within a study of blood T cells in healthy people across ages. Combining a sample-barcoded 5' primer with a J-beta primer mix, a second PCR ran for roughly 7 to 11 cycles. Each CDR3 protein is one row after TCRdb ran MiXCR on the 5' RACE reads. The top ten hold 6.5% to 8.5% of the sample, which has 1.2 million to 1.5 million distinct CDR3 sequences, around 55% seen once. Comment on this clonotype: Its specificity is not known. A junction end diverges from the germline sequence, so it may reflect a read error.

This CDR3 comprises 16 residues. Germline assignment: CDR1 ENHRY and CDR2 SYGVKD. General study points: When set beside aged donors, long-lived donors presented more naive CD4+ cells and higher diversity. With naive T cell percentage, TCR beta diversity showed a strong correlation.

The sequencing input was blood. The chain uses TRBV10-3 and TRBJ1-1; TRBD1 is a possible D gene (5 bases). The clonotype comes from a man aged 18 to 30 in good health. In DNA form, the CDR3 reads TGTGCCATCAGGGGGGACGCCAAGGTGGGACCTACTGGAGCTTTCTTT. It yields the protein CAIRGDAKVGPTGAFF.